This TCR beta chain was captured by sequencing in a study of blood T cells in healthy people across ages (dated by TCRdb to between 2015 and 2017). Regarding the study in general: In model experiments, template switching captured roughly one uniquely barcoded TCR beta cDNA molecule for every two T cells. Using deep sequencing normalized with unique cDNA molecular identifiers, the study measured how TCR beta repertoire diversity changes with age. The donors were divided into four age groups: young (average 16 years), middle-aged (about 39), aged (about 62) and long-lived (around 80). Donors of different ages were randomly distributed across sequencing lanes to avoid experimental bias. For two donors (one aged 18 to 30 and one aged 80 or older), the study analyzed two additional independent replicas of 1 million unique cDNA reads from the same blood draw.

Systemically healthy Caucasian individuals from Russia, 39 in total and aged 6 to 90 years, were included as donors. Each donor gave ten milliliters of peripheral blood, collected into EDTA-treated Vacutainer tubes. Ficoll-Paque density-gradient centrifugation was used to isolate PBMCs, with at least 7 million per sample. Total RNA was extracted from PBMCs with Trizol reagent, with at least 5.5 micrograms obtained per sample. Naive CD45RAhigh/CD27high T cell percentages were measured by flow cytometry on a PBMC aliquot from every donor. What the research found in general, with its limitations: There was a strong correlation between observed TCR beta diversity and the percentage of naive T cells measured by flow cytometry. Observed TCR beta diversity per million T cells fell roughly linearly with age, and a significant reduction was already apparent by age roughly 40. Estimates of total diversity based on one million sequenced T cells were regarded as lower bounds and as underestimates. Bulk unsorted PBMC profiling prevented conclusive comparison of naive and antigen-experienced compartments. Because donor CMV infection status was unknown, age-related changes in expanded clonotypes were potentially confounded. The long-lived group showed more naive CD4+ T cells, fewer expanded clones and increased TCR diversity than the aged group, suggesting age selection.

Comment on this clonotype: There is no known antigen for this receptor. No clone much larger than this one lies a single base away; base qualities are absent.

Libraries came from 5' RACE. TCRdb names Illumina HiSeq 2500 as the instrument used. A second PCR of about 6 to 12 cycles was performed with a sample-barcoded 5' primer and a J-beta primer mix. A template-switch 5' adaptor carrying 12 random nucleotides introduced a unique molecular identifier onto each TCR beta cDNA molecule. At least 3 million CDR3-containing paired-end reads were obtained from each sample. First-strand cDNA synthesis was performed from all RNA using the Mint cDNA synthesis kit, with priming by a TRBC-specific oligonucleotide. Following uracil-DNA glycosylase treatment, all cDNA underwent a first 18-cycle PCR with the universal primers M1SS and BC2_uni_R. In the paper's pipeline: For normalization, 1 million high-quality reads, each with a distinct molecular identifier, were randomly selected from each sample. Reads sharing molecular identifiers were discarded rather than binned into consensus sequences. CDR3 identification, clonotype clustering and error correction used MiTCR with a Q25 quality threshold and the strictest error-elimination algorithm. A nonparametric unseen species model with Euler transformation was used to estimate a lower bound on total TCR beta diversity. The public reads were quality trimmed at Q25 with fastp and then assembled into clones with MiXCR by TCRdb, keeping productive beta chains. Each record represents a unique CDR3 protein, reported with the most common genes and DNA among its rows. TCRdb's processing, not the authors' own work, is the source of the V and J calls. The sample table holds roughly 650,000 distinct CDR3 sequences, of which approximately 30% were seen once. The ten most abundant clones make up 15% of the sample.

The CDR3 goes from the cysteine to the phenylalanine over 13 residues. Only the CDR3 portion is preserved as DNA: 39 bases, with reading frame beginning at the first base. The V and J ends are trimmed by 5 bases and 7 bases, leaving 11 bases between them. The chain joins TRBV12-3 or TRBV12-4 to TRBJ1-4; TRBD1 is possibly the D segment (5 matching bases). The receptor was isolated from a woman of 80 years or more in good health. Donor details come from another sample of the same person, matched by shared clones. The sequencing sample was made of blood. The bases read TGTGCCAGCAGTCGACAGCCGTTTGAAAAACTGTTTTTT. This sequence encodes CASSRQPFEKLFF.